A selection of T cell receptor beta chains follows, all from one sample in a study of blood T cell repertoires in COVID-19. Produced via immunoSEQ multiplex PCR; TCRdb's table is partial and in-frame only. This table has 70,000 to 95,000 clones, almost 95% appearing once. What was sequenced was peripheral blood. The source is a woman aged 60-75 years with active COVID-19. Each CDR3 is given with its conserved first and last residue. Each record gives: clone size, V gene, J gene, D gene, CDR3 DNA, CDR3 protein. The D gene is left open where the match is weak. For some rows the clone size is stated as once, few or many, or as a class when expanded; others skip it.

abundance: NA
v_gene: TRBV5-1
j_gene: TRBJ2-1
d_gene: TRBD2
CDR3nt: TGCGCCAGCAGCCCCAGGACTAGCGGCCACAATGAGCAGTTCTTC
CDR3aa: CASSPRTSGHNEQFF

abundance: NA
v_gene: TRBV30
j_gene: TRBJ2-3
d_gene: NA
CDR3nt: TGTGCCTGGACTAGTAGAGATACGCAGTATTTT
CDR3aa: CAWTSRDTQYF

abundance: NA
v_gene: TRBV5-4
j_gene: TRBJ2-2
d_gene: NA
CDR3nt: TGTGCCAGCAGCTTGGGACCCGGACAAGCGAACACCGGGGAGCTGTTTTTT
CDR3aa: CASSLGPGQANTGELFF

abundance: NA
v_gene: TRBV2
j_gene: TRBJ2-1
d_gene: TRBD2
CDR3nt: TGTGCCAGCAACACCCACGGACTAGCTGTCAATGAGCAGTTCTTC
CDR3aa: CASNTHGLAVNEQFF

abundance: NA
v_gene: TRBV28
j_gene: TRBJ2-5
d_gene: NA
CDR3nt: TGTGCCAGCAGTTGGAGGGGGGGGGTCGAGACCCAGTACTTC
CDR3aa: CASSWRGGVETQYF

abundance: NA
v_gene: TRBV28
j_gene: TRBJ1-2
d_gene: NA
CDR3nt: TGTGCCAGCACAGGAATTACTAACTATGGCTACACCTTC
CDR3aa: CASTGITNYGYTF

abundance: NA
v_gene: TRBV5-5
j_gene: TRBJ2-2
d_gene: NA
CDR3nt: TGTGCCAGCAGTTTGATCGGGAATCCGAACACCGGGGAGCTGTTTTTT
CDR3aa: CASSLIGNPNTGELFF

abundance: NA
v_gene: TRBV25-1
j_gene: TRBJ2-2
d_gene: NA
CDR3nt: TGTGCCAGCAAGGCGGCCACCGGGGAGCTGTTTTTT
CDR3aa: CASKAATGELFF

abundance: NA
v_gene: TRBV7-8
j_gene: TRBJ2-7
d_gene: NA
CDR3nt: TGTGCCAGCAGCTTAGCGGTCAGCTCCTACGAGCAGTACTTC
CDR3aa: CASSLAVSSYEQYF

abundance: NA
v_gene: TRBV15
j_gene: TRBJ2-2
d_gene: NA
CDR3nt: TGTGCCACCAGCAGGGACACCGTACTTAACACCGGGGAGCTGTTTTTT
CDR3aa: CATSRDTVLNTGELFF

abundance: once
v_gene: TRBV3-1/TRBV3-2
j_gene: TRBJ2-3
d_gene: TRBD2
CDR3nt: TGTGCCAGCAGCCAAGTTCTAGCGGGAGGGGGATTCACAGATACGCAGTATTTT
CDR3aa: CASSQVLAGGGFTDTQYF

abundance: NA
v_gene: TRBV7-8
j_gene: TRBJ2-1
d_gene: TRBD2
CDR3nt: TGTGCCAGCAGCAGGGGACTAGCGGGGGGCAATGAGCAGTTCTTC
CDR3aa: CASSRGLAGGNEQFF

abundance: NA
v_gene: TRBV11-2
j_gene: TRBJ1-2
d_gene: NA
CDR3nt: TGTGCCAGCAGCTTAACGACAGGCGGCAACTATGGCTACACCTTC
CDR3aa: CASSLTTGGNYGYTF

abundance: NA
v_gene: TRBV7-2
j_gene: TRBJ1-5
d_gene: NA
CDR3nt: TGTGCCAGCAGCCGCACCAGGGGCAATCAGCCCCAGCATTTT
CDR3aa: CASSRTRGNQPQHF

abundance: NA
v_gene: TRBV24-1
j_gene: TRBJ2-5
d_gene: NA
CDR3nt: TGTGCCACCAGTGATAAGTATGGGGCGGGGGCCGGCCAAGAGACCCAGTACTTC
CDR3aa: CATSDKYGAGAGQETQYF

abundance: NA
v_gene: TRBV28
j_gene: TRBJ2-1
d_gene: TRBD1
CDR3nt: TGTGCCAGCAGTTCCCCCGGGACAGGGGGCGCTGGGAATGAGCAGTTCTTC
CDR3aa: CASSSPGTGGAGNEQFF

abundance: NA
v_gene: TRBV5-1
j_gene: TRBJ2-1
d_gene: TRBD2
CDR3nt: TGCGCCAGCAGCTTAATAGCGGGAGCCTCCTACAATGAGCAGTTCTTC
CDR3aa: CASSLIAGASYNEQFF

abundance: NA
v_gene: TRBV5-1
j_gene: TRBJ2-7
d_gene: TRBD2
CDR3nt: TGCGCCAGCAGCCCGGTAGGGCGGACTAGCGAATCCTACGAGCAGTACTTC
CDR3aa: CASSPVGRTSESYEQYF

abundance: NA
v_gene: TRBV20-1
j_gene: TRBJ2-3
d_gene: NA
CDR3nt: TGCAGTGCTAGTACCACGTCGGGGGGCAGAACAGATACGCAGTATTTT
CDR3aa: CSASTTSGGRTDTQYF

abundance: NA
v_gene: TRBV5-4
j_gene: TRBJ2-7
d_gene: TRBD1
CDR3nt: TGTGCCAGCAGCTTGACAGGGGGCGACTACGAGCAGTACTTC
CDR3aa: CASSLTGGDYEQYF

abundance: once
v_gene: TRBV11-3
j_gene: TRBJ1-3
d_gene: NA
CDR3nt: TGTGCCAGCAGCACAGGTCTGGGCTCTGGAAACACCATATATTTT
CDR3aa: CASSTGLGSGNTIYF

abundance: NA
v_gene: TRBV5-1
j_gene: TRBJ1-3
d_gene: TRBD1
CDR3nt: TGCGCCAGCAGCTTGGACCCGGGACAGGCCCACTCCTTCTCTGGAAACACCATATATTTT
CDR3aa: CASSLDPGQAHSFSGNTIYF

abundance: NA
v_gene: TRBV5-1
j_gene: TRBJ1-4
d_gene: NA
CDR3nt: TGCGCCAGCAGCTCTTTTGGAGTTAATGAAAAACTGTTTTTT
CDR3aa: CASSSFGVNEKLFF

abundance: NA
v_gene: TRBV14
j_gene: TRBJ1-1
d_gene: TRBD1
CDR3nt: TGTGCCAGCAGCCAAGCAGGGGGAGCTTTCTTT
CDR3aa: CASSQAGGAFF

abundance: few
v_gene: TRBV11-2
j_gene: TRBJ1-6
d_gene: NA
CDR3nt: TGTGCCAGCAGCTTAACAGGGAATGCAGCCTATAATTCACCCCTCCACTTT
CDR3aa: CASSLTGNAAYNSPLHF

abundance: NA
v_gene: TRBV30
j_gene: TRBJ2-7
d_gene: NA
CDR3nt: TGTGCCTGGAGTCGCGATGGAAGGGGCTACGAGCAGTACTTC
CDR3aa: CAWSRDGRGYEQYF

abundance: NA
v_gene: TRBV6-5
j_gene: TRBJ2-7
d_gene: NA
CDR3nt: TGTGCCAGCAGTTACTCGTTGCCCGGCGAGCAGTACTTC
CDR3aa: CASSYSLPGEQYF

abundance: few
v_gene: TRBV24-1
j_gene: TRBJ1-2
d_gene: TRBD1
CDR3nt: TGTGCCACCAGTGATCCAGGACAGGAGGGGAATGGCTACACCTTC
CDR3aa: CATSDPGQEGNGYTF

abundance: NA
v_gene: TRBV15
j_gene: TRBJ2-2
d_gene: NA
CDR3nt: TGTGCCACCAGCAGAGATTATCGGAGGGGGGAGCTGTTTTTT
CDR3aa: CATSRDYRRGELFF

abundance: once
v_gene: TRBV20-1
j_gene: TRBJ2-3
d_gene: NA
CDR3nt: TGCAGTGCCTTAGGAGGAGATACGCAGTATTTT
CDR3aa: CSALGGDTQYF

abundance: NA
v_gene: TRBV19
j_gene: TRBJ2-2
d_gene: NA
CDR3nt: TGTGCCAGTAGTCCCGGGACAACAACCGGGGAGCTGTTTTTT
CDR3aa: CASSPGTTTGELFF

abundance: NA
v_gene: TRBV9
j_gene: TRBJ1-4
d_gene: NA
CDR3nt: TGTGCCAGCAGCGCAAGTAGTCGACAGACTAATGAAAAACTGTTTTTT
CDR3aa: CASSASSRQTNEKLFF

abundance: NA
v_gene: TRBV4-1
j_gene: TRBJ2-3
d_gene: NA
CDR3nt: TGCGCCAGCAGCCGCAGGGCAGATACGCAGTATTTT
CDR3aa: CASSRRADTQYF